This T cell receptor (beta chain) was documented in a study of OX40 agonist ivuxolimab in advanced cancers. The V gene's germline CDR1 is SGHTA and CDR2 FQGNSA. CDR3 length: 16 amino acids. Trimming cost V 0 bases and J 13 bases, with 19 bases left between them. Sequencing used immunoSEQ multiplex PCR; TCRdb keeps in-frame clones, though not all of them. Altogether around 66,000 clones are present, 65% to 85% being singletons, with the ten largest covering approximately 4.8%. With respect to this clone: Within the sample, other DNA sequences also encode this same CDR3.

V usage is TRBV7-2 and J usage is TRBJ1-6; the D gene is possibly TRBD1 (6 bases). Specimen: CD4+ or CD8+ T cells sorted from blood, collected in a trial of the OX40 agonist ivuxolimab. This receptor was taken from an adult with an advanced solid tumor such as melanoma, head and neck, liver or kidney cancer. CDR3 sequence: CASSLARGGKGSPLHF. Here the CDR3 DNA reads TGTGCCAGCAGCTTAGCAAGGGGGGGCAAAGGTTCGCCCCTCCACTTT.